Given below is one T cell receptor (beta chain) in context. There is no known antigen for this receptor. Per-base qualities were not stored, and no clone one base away is much larger. These data are taken from a study of T-cell memory formation after mild COVID-19 (dated by TCRdb to the early 2020s). Regarding the study in general: TCR sequence clusters from the two donors were found to be largely donor specific. Two young, previously healthy adult volunteers, one female and one male, were included in the cohort. T-cell clones expanding and contracting after mild COVID-19 in a couple of donors were tracked by longitudinal TCRalpha and TCRbeta repertoire sequencing. General study outcomes and caveats: The study covered only two mild cases, and larger cohorts including severe cases with pre-infection samples were considered necessary. The detection of some responding clones in pre-infection memory suggests that pre-existing cross-reactive memory T cells joined the SARS-CoV-2 response. SARS-CoV-2 specificity of the second-wave clones peaking on day 37 was not confirmed. Clones contracting from day 15 to 85 had balanced CD4/CD8 phenotypes, while a second wave expanding from day 15 to 37 was biased towards CD4+. Contracting CD4+ clones were located mainly in the CM and EM memory subsets, whereas CD8+ clones were found to be enriched in EMRA.

The germline V gene (reference sequence) specifies DFQATT as CDR1 and SNEGSKA as CDR2. V is pared back by 3 bases and J by 7 bases, with 9 bases lying between the germline termini. From its cysteine to its phenylalanine, the CDR3 spans 11 amino acids. Here the CDR3 DNA is all that survives: 33 bases in frame from base 1. Ficoll-Paque density gradient centrifugation was used to isolate PBMCs. TCRdb lists the instrument as Illumina NovaSeq 6000. TCRalpha and TCRbeta cDNA libraries were built by 5'RACE with constant-segment primers, adding sample barcodes and unique molecular identifiers. RNA was extracted from every sample with Trizol reagent. Libraries were amplified in two PCR steps, with a second sample barcode and Illumina TruSeq adapters added in the second step. The libraries were sequenced on an Illumina NovaSeq using 2 x 150 bp paired-end reads. The authors' analysis ran thus. Reads were demultiplexed and collapsed into UMI-guided consensus sequences with migec v1.2.7. Using mixcr v2.1.11, the UMI consensuses were aligned to TRA and TRB V and J templates and assembled into clonotypes. A clonotype was counted as expanded or contracted only if both edgeR and NoisET called the change significant, with noise models trained on biological replicates. For edgeR calls, the thresholds were a false discovery rate-adjusted p below 0.01 and a log2 fold-change of 1. As an exploratory analysis of dynamics, max-normalized trajectories of the 1000 most abundant clonotypes were examined by PCA with hierarchical clustering. Each responding clone was given a CD4 or CD8 phenotype based on the CD4+ and CD8+ repertoires, which had been sequenced separately. TCRdb redid the processing of the public reads, applying fastp at Q25 and MiXCR, and retained in-frame beta chains. All rows with the same CDR3 protein become a single entry with the most common DNA and genes. The V and J calls and clone size are TCRdb's, not the authors'. For this sample the table gives roughly 280,000 distinct CDR3 sequences, of which roughly 17% were detected only once. Clones ranked in the top ten supply roughly 23% of the sample.

The sample consisted of PBMCs or a T cell subset sorted from them (not recorded which). This TCR derives from a man younger than 35 who had mild COVID-19 (a few samples of this study predate the infection). The sample titles of this study are shuffled in the database, so cell type and time point are left out; the donor was told from shared clones. The rearrangement joined TRBV20-1 to TRBJ2-5, with no confident D gene call. DNA sequence: TGCAGTGCTAGCCCGCTGTGGACCCAGTACTTC. Translated, this is CSASPLWTQYF.